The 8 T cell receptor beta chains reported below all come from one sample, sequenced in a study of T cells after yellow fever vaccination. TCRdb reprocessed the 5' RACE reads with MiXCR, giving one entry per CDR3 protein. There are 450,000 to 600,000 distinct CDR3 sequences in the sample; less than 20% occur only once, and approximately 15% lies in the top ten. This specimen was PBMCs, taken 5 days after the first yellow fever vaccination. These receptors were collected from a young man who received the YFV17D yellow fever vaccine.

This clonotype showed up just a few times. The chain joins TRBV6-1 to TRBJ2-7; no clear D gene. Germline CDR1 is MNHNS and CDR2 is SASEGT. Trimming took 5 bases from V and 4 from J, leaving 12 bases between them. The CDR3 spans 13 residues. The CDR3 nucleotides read TGTGCCAGCAGTCCCCGGGCAGAGTACGAGCAGTACTTC. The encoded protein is CASSPRAEYEQYF.

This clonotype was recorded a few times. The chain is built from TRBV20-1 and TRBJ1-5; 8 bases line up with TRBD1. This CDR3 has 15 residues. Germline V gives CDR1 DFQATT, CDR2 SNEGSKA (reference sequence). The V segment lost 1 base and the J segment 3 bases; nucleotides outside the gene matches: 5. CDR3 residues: CSARATGQVNQPQHF. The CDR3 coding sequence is TGCAGTGCTAGAGCAACGGGACAGGTCAATCAGCCCCAGCATTTT.

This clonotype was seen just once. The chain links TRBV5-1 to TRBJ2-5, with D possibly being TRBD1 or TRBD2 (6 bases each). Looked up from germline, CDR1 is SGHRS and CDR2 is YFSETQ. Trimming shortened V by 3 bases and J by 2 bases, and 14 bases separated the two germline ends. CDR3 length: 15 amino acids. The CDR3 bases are TGCGCCAGCAGCTCTTGGGGGGCCTTTCAAGAGACCCAGTACTTC. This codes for CASSSWGAFQETQYF. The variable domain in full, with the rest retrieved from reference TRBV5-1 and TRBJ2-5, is KAGVTQTPRYLIKTRGQQVTLSCSPISGHRSVSWYQQTPGQGLQFLFEYFSETQRNKGNFPGRFSGRQFSNSRSEMNVSTLELGDSALYLCASSSWGAFQETQYFGPGTRLLVL.

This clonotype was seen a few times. The DNA of the CDR3 is TGTGCCAGCAGCTTGTCGTCCAGTGGCAATCAGCCCCAGCATTTT. Its translation is CASSLSSSGNQPQHF. This rearrangement joins TRBV7-9 to TRBJ1-5, with D uncertain. The CDR3 covers 15 residues. Per the germline V gene, CDR1 is SEHNR and CDR2 is FQNEAQ (reference sequence). V lost 3 bases and J lost 2, with 11 bases in between.

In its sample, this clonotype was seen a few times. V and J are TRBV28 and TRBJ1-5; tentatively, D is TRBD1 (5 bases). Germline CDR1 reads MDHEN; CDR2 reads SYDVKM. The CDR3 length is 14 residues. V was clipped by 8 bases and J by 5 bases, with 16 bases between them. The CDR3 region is CASHPGGVHQPQHF. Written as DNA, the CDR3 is TGTGCCAGCCATCCCGGGGGGGTCCATCAGCCCCAGCATTTT.

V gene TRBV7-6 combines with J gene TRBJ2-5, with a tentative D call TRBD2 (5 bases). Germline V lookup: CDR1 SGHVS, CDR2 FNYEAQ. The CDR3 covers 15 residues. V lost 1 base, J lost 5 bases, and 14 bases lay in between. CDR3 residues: CASSLGGRLGETQYF. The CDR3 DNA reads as TGTGCCAGCAGCTTAGGCGGGCGCCTAGGGGAGACCCAGTACTTC.

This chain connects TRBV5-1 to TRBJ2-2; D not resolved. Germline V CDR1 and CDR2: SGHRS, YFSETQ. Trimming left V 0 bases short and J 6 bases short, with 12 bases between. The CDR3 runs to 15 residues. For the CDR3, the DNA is TGCGCCAGCAGCTTGGGGGCCGTTTCCGCCGGGGAGCTGTTTTTT. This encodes CASSLGAVSAGELFF.

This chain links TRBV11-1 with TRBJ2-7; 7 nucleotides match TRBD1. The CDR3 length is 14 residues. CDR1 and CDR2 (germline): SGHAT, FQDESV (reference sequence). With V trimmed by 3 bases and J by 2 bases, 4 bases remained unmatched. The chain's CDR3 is CASSFGQATYEQYF. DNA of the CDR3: TGTGCCAGCAGCTTCGGACAGGCTACCTACGAGCAGTACTTC.